The 12 T cell receptor beta chains in this list originate from one sample, sequenced in a study of blood T cells in healthy people across ages. Then a second PCR, running roughly 6 to 12 cycles, was carried out with a sample-barcoded 5' primer and a J-beta primer mix. TCRdb called the 5' RACE reads again in MiXCR, with one record for every CDR3 protein. The data contain roughly 860,000 distinct CDR3 sequences, 62% of them singletons. Sequences were obtained from blood. Receptors originate from a man aged 30 to 45 in good health.

This clonotype was seen a handful of times. The chain links TRBV7-2 to TRBJ1-2, with 8 bases that match TRBD1. The CDR3 spans 14 residues. V shed 1 base and J 2 bases; nucleotides not matched to a gene: 0. The germline V gene encodes CDR1 SGHTA and CDR2 FQGNSA. The CDR3 loop is CASSLGDRNYGYTF. CDR3 bases: TGTGCCAGCAGCTTAGGGGACAGGAACTATGGCTACACCTTC.

The V and J genes are TRBV10-3 and TRBJ2-7, with D maybe TRBD2 (5 bases). Germline CDR1 ENHRY, CDR2 SYGVKD. V dropped 0 bases and J dropped 6 bases, with 15 bases sitting between them. The CDR3 totals 15 residues. This CDR3 reads CAISESGRASTEQYF. CDR3 bases: TGTGCCATCAGTGAGTCTGGGCGGGCCTCTACCGAGCAGTACTTC.

As to this clonotype: A much larger clone is a single base away; this may be a read error. This chain links TRBV11-2 with TRBJ2-5, with a weak D call TRBD1 (6 bases). V lost 6 bases to trimming and J lost 11 bases, with 19 bases between them. The CDR3 has 13 residues. Germline CDR1 reads SGHAT; CDR2 reads FQNNGV. CDR3 loop: CASRPQGDNEQYF. CDR3 nucleotide sequence: TGTGCCAGCAGACCACAGGGAGATAATGAGCAGTACTTC.

This sequence joins TRBV20-1 and TRBJ2-3, with 9 positions matching TRBD1. The CDR3 sequence is 14 residues long. Trimming at V came to 0 bases and at J to 6 bases, leaving 4 bases not matched to a gene. CDR1 and CDR2 from the germline V gene are DFQATT and SNEGSKA (reference sequence). This CDR3 is CSARDGTGNDTQYF. The CDR3 DNA follows: TGCAGTGCTAGAGATGGGACAGGGAATGATACGCAGTATTTT.

The chain is built from TRBV25-1 and TRBJ2-2, with D tentatively TRBD1 (5 bases). Germline loops: CDR1 MGHDK, CDR2 SYGVNS. This CDR3 is 13 amino acids long. Trimming removed 4 bases from V and 7 bases from J, with 10 bases in between. This CDR3 is CASSVSRGGELFF. The DNA of the CDR3 is TGTGCCAGCAGTGTCAGTAGGGGCGGGGAGCTGTTTTTT.

V usage is TRBV20-1 and J usage is TRBJ2-5; D possibly corresponds to TRBD1 (6 bases). CDR1 is DFQATT and CDR2 is SNEGSKA in the germline V gene (reference sequence). The V and J ends lost 4 bases and 2 bases respectively, with 20 bases between them. The length of the CDR3 is 16 residues. DNA for the CDR3: TGCAGTGCTACCCCGAGGACAGCGTCGCATCAAGAGACCCAGTACTTC. It translates to CSATPRTASHQETQYF.

This clonotype was counted between two and nine times. The chain uses TRBV4-3 and TRBJ2-4; TRBD1 agrees at 8 bases. The CDR3 is 15 residues long. Germline CDR1 reads LGHNA; CDR2 reads YSLEER. The trim removed 2 bases at V and 7 bases at J, leaving 7 bases unmatched. CDR3 DNA: TGCGCCAGCAGCCAACGACAGGGGCCGGGGAACATTCAGTACTTC. The encoded protein is CASSQRQGPGNIQYF.

The V call is TRBV20-1, the J call TRBJ2-1; possibly TRBD2 for D (6 bases). Germline V gene sequence: CDR1 DFQATT, CDR2 SNEGSKA (reference sequence). The V end was cut by 7 bases, the J end by 7 bases, with 11 bases between. CDR3 size: 11 residues. In DNA, the CDR3 is TGCAGTGAACAGGAGGGGAATGAGCAGTTCTTC. Its translation: CSEQEGNEQFF.

V usage is TRBV29-1 and J usage is TRBJ2-1, with TRBD2 as a possible D gene (6 bases). Trimming left V 6 bases short and J 8 bases short, with 17 bases between. The CDR3 length is 13 residues. Per germline, CDR1 SQVTM and CDR2 ANQGSEA. DNA of the CDR3: TGCAGCGTCGTGGGACTCTTCGCGGATGAGCAGTTCTTC. This gives the protein CSVVGLFADEQFF.

To note about this clonotype: A much larger clone is a single base away; this may be a read error. The rearrangement uses TRBV6-6 and TRBJ2-4; 9 bases are a match to TRBD1. The J call may be faulty, since TRBJ2-7 better matches the DNA end. CDR3 length: 15 residues. From germline, CDR1 is MNHNY and CDR2 SVGAGI (reference sequence). The CDR3: CANQDKTGGGYEQYF. The CDR3 nucleotides read TGTGCCAACCAAGATAAGACAGGGGGTGGCTACGAGCAGTACTTC.

Regarding this clonotype: Likely a read error: the CDR3 ends without its conserved phenylalanine or tryptophan. J is TRBJ2-1 and V is TRBV5-1; 10 bases line up with TRBD1. Per germline, CDR1 SGHRS and CDR2 YFSETQ. This CDR3 is 16 amino acids long. The junction had 13 bases not matched to a gene; V was cut back by 4 bases and J by 9 bases. The CDR3 nucleotides read TGCGCCAGCAGCCTTGGAGGGGACAGGGGCCCCGGTGAGCAGTTCTTA. As protein: CASSLGGDRGPGEQFL.

The chain combines TRBV4-1 with TRBJ1-6, with D maybe TRBD1 (5 bases). The V gene's germline CDR1 is MGHRA and CDR2 YSYEKL. The ends were cut back, 0 bases at V and 10 bases at J, with 13 bases in the middle. This CDR3 spans 15 amino acids. The CDR3 DNA reads as TGCGCCAGCAGCCAAGAGGGCAGGGAGGCCTCACCCCTCCACTTT. Amino acids: CASSQEGREASPLHF.